This TCR beta chain was found in a study of blood T cell repertoires in COVID-19. Study as a whole: Whether acute or convalescent, the COVID-19 samples came from the United States, Italy and Spain. Sample material is recorded as cDNA or gDNA derived from T cells, B-cell-depleted T cells, or PBMCs.

The CDR3 has 17 amino acids. Germline lookup yields CDR1 SGHRS and CDR2 YFSETQ. V lost 0 bases to trimming and J lost 3 bases, with 15 bases between them. Original analysis: The assay estimated nucleated cells by amplifying reference gene primers. Only in-frame clones appear in the TCRdb table, and some are missing; sequencing was by immunoSEQ multiplex PCR. V, J and clone size reflect that table, while D and trimming were determined from the DNA. Of under 200,000 clones in the sample, 65% to 90% are singletons; the top ten hold roughly 8.2%. What was sequenced was peripheral blood. The chain combines TRBV5-1 with TRBJ2-2, with TRBD2 as a possible D gene (6 bases). The sequence derives from a man in his 60s with acute or convalescent COVID-19. The CDR3: CASSLGTGPGDTGELFF. The CDR3, as DNA: TGCGCCAGCAGCTTGGGAACGGGGCCGGGGGACACCGGGGAGCTGTTTTTT.